This T cell receptor (beta chain) was retrieved from a study of blood T cell repertoires in COVID-19. This CDR3 has 13 residues. Germline loops: CDR1 SQVTM, CDR2 ANQGSEA. Trimming stripped 8 bases from V and 2 bases from J, with 15 bases between. Individuals drawn from around 25 US areas were about 18 to 100 years old. Only in-frame clones appear in the TCRdb table, and some are missing; sequencing was by immunoSEQ multiplex PCR. The top ten clones hold 10% to 15% of a sample with around 170,000 clones, about four fifths of them seen once. The receptor's source is a man aged 50-60 years who had recovered from COVID-19. What was sequenced was PBMCs or T cells enriched from blood (not recorded which). The chain recombines TRBV29-1 with TRBJ1-1, with D unresolved. Here the CDR3 reads CSLMGDLNTEAFF. The CDR3 nucleotides are TGCAGCCTAATGGGAGATTTAAACACTGAAGCTTTCTTT.